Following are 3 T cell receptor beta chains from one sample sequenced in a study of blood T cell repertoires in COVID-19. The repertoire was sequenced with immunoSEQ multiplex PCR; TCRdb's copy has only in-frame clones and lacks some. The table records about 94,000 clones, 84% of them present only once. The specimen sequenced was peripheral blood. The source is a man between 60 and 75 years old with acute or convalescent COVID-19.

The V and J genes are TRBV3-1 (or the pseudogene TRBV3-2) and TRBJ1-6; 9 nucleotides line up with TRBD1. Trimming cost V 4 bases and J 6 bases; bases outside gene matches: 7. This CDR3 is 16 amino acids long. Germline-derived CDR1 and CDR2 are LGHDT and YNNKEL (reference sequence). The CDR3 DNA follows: TGTGCCAGCAGCCCCTCGACAGGGGGGTTTAATTCACCCCTCCACTTT. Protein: CASSPSTGGFNSPLHF.

The CDR3 DNA reads TGCGCCAGCAGCTTGGCCGGACAGGGCAACGAGCAGTACTTC. Its protein is CASSLAGQGNEQYF. The chain is built from TRBV5-1 and TRBJ2-7, with 8 bases aligning to TRBD1. The CDR3 length is 14 residues. V gave up 0 bases and J gave up 5 bases; unmatched junction bases: 4. Germline CDR1 reads SGHRS; CDR2 reads YFSETQ.

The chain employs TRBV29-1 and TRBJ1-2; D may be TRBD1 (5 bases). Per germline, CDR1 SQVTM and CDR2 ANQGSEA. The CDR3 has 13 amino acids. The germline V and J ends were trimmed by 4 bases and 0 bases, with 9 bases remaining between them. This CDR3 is CSVGVGANYGYTF. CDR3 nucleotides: TGCAGCGTTGGGGTAGGGGCTAACTATGGCTACACCTTC.